This TCR beta chain was recovered during a study of T cell responses to AZD1222 COVID-19 vaccine. Sequenced by immunoSEQ multiplex PCR; TCRdb stores in-frame clones only, minus some. This table holds 95,000 to 100,000 clones, approximately 87% found once. Second-dose groups at about 4 or about 12 weeks were pooled. Overall study results and limits: Donors were mostly white British, more females; clonal diversity possibly underestimated. Only after the peak T cell response were repertoires sampled. The study found vaccine-associated CD4 TCRs spanning spike, dominant at 160-218 and 743-854.

Trimming stripped 1 base from V and 11 bases from J, with 8 bases between. This CDR3 has 11 residues. Germline CDR1 is LGHDT and CDR2 is YNNKEL (reference sequence). Comments on this clone: No antigen is known for it.

The sequence was collected from an adult who received the AZD1222 COVID-19 vaccine. This chain connects TRBV3-1 (or the pseudogene TRBV3-2) to TRBJ1-1; no definite D call. The sequencing here drew on peripheral blood, taken 28 days after the second AZD1222 dose. The CDR3: CASSQGYWAFF. The CDR3 nucleotides read TGTGCCAGCAGCCAAGGTTACTGGGCTTTCTTT.